The 8 T cell receptor beta chains below were found in one sample sequenced in a study of low-dose radiotherapy and immunotherapy resistance in tumors. Alpha and beta chains were covered, as first-strand cDNA relied on TRAV- and TRBV-specific primers. Amplification, which lasted 15 to 20 PCR cycles, used a constant-region primer and V-primer adapter to amplify TCRs. TCRdb re-called the reads through MiXCR, storing one row per CDR3 protein. Of 75,000 to 95,000 distinct CDR3 sequences listed, approximately 17% are singletons. The time point was: before trial treatment. The material sequenced was PBMCs, taken before treatment. The origin of the receptors is a male donor with prostate cancer.

This clonotype was seen ten or more times. CDR3 nucleotide sequence: TGCAGTGCTTCTCTAGCGCCCAGGACAGATACGCAGTATTTT. Its protein is CSASLAPRTDTQYF. This sequence joins TRBV20-1 and TRBJ2-3; the D gene is possibly TRBD2 (6 bases). Germline V gives CDR1 DFQATT, CDR2 SNEGSKA (reference sequence). This CDR3 region has 14 residues. Trimming shortened V by 5 bases and J by 3 bases, and 15 bases separated the two germline ends.

The rearrangement links TRBV27 to TRBJ2-7; D possibly corresponds to TRBD2 (6 bases). Germline assignment: CDR1 MNHEY and CDR2 SMNVEV (reference sequence). V lost 5 bases and J lost 4, with 18 bases in between. This CDR3 has 15 residues. This CDR3 reads CASSPSGGERYEQYF. CDR3 nucleotides: TGTGCCAGCAGTCCCTCGGGCGGGGAGCGTTACGAGCAGTACTTC.

This clonotype was picked up many times. The CDR3 protein is CASNPRGESNTGELFF. The CDR3 region has the DNA TGCGCCAGCAACCCCCGGGGGGAGTCGAACACCGGGGAGCTGTTTTTT. The chain links TRBV5-1 to TRBJ2-2, with 7 bases aligning to TRBD2. This CDR3 region has 16 residues. The germline V gene encodes CDR1 SGHRS and CDR2 YFSETQ. V shed 6 bases and J 0 bases; nucleotides not matched to a gene: 8. Complete variable domain (other parts from reference TRBV5-1 and TRBJ2-2): KAGVTQTPRYLIKTRGQQVTLSCSPISGHRSVSWYQQTPGQGLQFLFEYFSETQRNKGNFPGRFSGRQFSNSRSEMNVSTLELGDSALYLCASNPRGESNTGELFFGEGSRLTVL.

This clonotype has a count of ten or more. V gene TRBV30 combines with J gene TRBJ1-5, with 9 nucleotides matching TRBD1. Trimming took 4 bases from V and 6 from J; bases not matched to a gene: 4. The V gene's germline CDR1 is GTSNPN and CDR2 SVGIG (reference sequence). The CDR3 extends over 13 amino acids. CDR3: CAWNRGLGQPQHF. The CDR3 DNA follows: TGTGCCTGGAACAGGGGGCTCGGTCAGCCCCAGCATTTT.

This clonotype was observed at least ten times. The V call is TRBV7-3, the J call TRBJ2-3, with D hard to call. Germline assignment: CDR1 SGHTA and CDR2 FQGTGA. This CDR3 comprises 14 residues. Trimming removed 2 bases from V and 1 base from J, with 7 bases in between. For the CDR3, the DNA is TGTGCCAGCAGCTTAGGATCAGGCACAGATACGCAGTATTTT. The encoded protein is CASSLGSGTDTQYF.

This clonotype came up a few times. This chain links TRBV20-1 with TRBJ2-7; 7 bases align to TRBD1. Germline V gene lookup returns CDR1 DFQATT and CDR2 SNEGSKA (reference sequence). Trimming at V came to 5 bases and at J to 4 bases, leaving 11 bases not matched to a gene. CDR3 size: 14 residues. The CDR3: CSACPGQKPYEQYF. DNA of the CDR3: TGCAGTGCTTGCCCGGGACAGAAACCGTACGAGCAGTACTTC.

There are many counts of this clonotype. V and J are TRBV19 and TRBJ2-3; TRBD1 aligns across 8 bases. J was trimmed by 4 bases and V by 3 bases; bases with no gene match: 6. This CDR3 contains 15 residues. Germline V CDR1 and CDR2: LNHDA, SQIVND (reference sequence). The CDR3 sequence is CASSIGQGGPDTQYF. In nucleotides, the CDR3 is TGTGCCAGTAGTATTGGACAGGGCGGGCCAGATACGCAGTATTTT.

This clonotype was counted ten times or more. The J gene is TRBJ1-1, the V gene TRBV29-1; perhaps TRBD1 as D (5 bases). Germline V lookup: CDR1 SQVTM, CDR2 ANQGSEA. The length of the CDR3 is 12 residues. V was clipped by 5 bases and J by 4 bases, with 11 bases between them. The DNA for the CDR3 is TGCAGCGTTTGGGGGGATGGCACTGAAGCTTTCTTT. Translating gives CSVWGDGTEAFF.